This TCR beta chain is drawn from a study of beta chain features in type 1 diabetes. Every isolated RNA sample was fully reverse transcribed, so sequencing captured expressed TCRB transcripts. This table comes from immunoSEQ multiplex PCR, and its TCRdb copy is limited to in-frame clones, with some not included. The sample holds around 15,000 clones, roughly two fifths seen once. Sequenced: stem cell memory CD4+ T cells from blood. The receptor comes from a woman aged 40 to 55 in good health.

The CDR3 sequence: CASSLAPRENYGYTF. In DNA form, the CDR3 reads TGTGCCAGCAGCTTAGCCCCGCGGGAGAACTATGGCTACACCTTC. The chain uses TRBV7-8 and TRBJ1-2; D unclear. Trimming took off 0 bases at V and 2 bases at J, with 10 bases between the two ends. Per germline, CDR1 SGHVS and CDR2 FQNEAQ. The CDR3 runs to 15 residues.